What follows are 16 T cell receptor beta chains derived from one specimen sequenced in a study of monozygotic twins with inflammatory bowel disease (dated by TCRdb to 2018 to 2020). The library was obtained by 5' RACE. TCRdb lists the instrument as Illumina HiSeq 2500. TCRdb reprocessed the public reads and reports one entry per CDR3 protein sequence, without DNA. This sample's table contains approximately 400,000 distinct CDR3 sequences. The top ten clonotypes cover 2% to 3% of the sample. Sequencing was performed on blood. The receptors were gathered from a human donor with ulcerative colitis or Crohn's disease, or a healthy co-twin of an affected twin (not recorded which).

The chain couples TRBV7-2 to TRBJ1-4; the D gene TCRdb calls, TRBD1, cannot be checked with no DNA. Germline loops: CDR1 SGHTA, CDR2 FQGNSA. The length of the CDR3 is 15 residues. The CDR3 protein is CASSAHRGLVEKLFF. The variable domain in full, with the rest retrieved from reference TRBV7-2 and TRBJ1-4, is GAGVSQSPSNKVTEKGKDVELRCDPISGHTALYWYRQSLGQGLEFLIYFQGNSAPDKSGLPSDRFSAERTGGSVSTLTIQRTQQEDSAVYLCASSAHRGLVEKLFFGSGTQLSVL.

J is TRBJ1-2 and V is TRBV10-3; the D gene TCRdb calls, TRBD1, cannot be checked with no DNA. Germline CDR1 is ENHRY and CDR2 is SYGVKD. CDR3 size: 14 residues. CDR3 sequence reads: CAISAGTGFYGYTF.

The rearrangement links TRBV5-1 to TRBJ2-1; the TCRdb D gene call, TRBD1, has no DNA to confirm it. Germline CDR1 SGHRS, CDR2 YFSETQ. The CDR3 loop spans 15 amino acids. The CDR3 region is CASSFRQGTYNEQFF.

The CDR3 is CASSGVYNEQFF. The chain couples TRBV5-1 to TRBJ2-1. Germline CDR1 SGHRS, CDR2 YFSETQ. The CDR3 has 12 residues.

The CDR3: CASSQGRANYEQYF. The V gene is TRBV4-3, the J gene TRBJ2-7. The CDR3 covers 14 residues. Germline V gene data show CDR1 as LGHNA and CDR2 as YSLEER.

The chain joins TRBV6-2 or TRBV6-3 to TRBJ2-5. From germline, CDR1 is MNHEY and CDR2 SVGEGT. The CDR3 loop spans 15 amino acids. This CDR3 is CASSYRPGLQETQYF.

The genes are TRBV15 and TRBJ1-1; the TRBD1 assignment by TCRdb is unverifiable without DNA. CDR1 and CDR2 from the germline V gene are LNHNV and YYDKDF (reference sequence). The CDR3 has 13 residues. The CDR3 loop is CATSRGRVAEAFF.

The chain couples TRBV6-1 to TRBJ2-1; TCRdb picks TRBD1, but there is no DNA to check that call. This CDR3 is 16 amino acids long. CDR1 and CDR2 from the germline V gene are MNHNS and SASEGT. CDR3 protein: CASTPGTGSSYNEQFF.

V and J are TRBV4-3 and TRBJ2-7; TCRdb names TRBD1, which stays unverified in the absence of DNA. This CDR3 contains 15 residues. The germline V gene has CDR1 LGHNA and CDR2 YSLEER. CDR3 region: CASSLSWGSSYEQYF.

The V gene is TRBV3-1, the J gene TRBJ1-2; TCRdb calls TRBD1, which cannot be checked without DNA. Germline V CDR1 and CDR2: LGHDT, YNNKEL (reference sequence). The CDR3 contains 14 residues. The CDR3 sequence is CASSRSRTIFGYTF.

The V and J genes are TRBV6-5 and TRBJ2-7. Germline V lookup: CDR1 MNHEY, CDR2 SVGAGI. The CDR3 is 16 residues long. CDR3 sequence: CASSYWTSGGPYEQYF.

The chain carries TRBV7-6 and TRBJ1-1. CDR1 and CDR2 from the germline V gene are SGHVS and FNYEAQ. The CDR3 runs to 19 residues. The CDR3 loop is CASSLVDSAANYSNTEAFF.

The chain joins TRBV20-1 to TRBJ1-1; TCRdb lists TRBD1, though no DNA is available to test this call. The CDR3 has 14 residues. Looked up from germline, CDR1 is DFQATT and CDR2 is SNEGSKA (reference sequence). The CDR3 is CSARGTGRNTEAFF.

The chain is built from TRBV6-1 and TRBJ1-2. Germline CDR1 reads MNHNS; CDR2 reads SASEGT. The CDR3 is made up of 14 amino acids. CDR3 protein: CASSAGRFTEGYTF.

CDR3 protein: CASSQEARGDTEAFF. V gene TRBV4-3 combines with J gene TRBJ1-1; without DNA, the TCRdb call of TRBD1 cannot be checked. CDR3 length: 15 amino acids. From germline, CDR1 is LGHNA and CDR2 YSLEER.

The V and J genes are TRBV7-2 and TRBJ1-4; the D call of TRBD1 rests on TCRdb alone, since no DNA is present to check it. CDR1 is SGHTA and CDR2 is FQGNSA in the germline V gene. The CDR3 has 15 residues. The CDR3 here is CASSAQHGGDEKLFF.